The sequence of this T cell receptor (beta chain) was determined in a study of identifying expanded T cells in peripheral blood. Study-wide findings and caveats: Technical replicates showed approximately 1.2 changed clones; roughly two weeks roughly 16; four weeks 19.

The germline V gene has CDR1 MNHNS and CDR2 SASEGT. The CDR3 loop spans 13 amino acids. V gave up 0 bases and J gave up 6 bases, with 9 bases separating them. With respect to this clone: Its antigen is undetermined.

Method: immunoSEQ multiplex PCR; TCRdb's copy keeps in-frame clones and lacks some. The sample includes approximately 100,000 clones, roughly 90% of them seen just once. The sample was blood. The sequence derives from a person between 18 and 75 years old in good health. The rearrangement joins TRBV6-1 to TRBJ2-7; D uncertain. The CDR3 spells CASSEALSLEQYF. CDR3 DNA: TGTGCCAGCAGTGAAGCGCTATCCCTCGAGCAGTACTTC.